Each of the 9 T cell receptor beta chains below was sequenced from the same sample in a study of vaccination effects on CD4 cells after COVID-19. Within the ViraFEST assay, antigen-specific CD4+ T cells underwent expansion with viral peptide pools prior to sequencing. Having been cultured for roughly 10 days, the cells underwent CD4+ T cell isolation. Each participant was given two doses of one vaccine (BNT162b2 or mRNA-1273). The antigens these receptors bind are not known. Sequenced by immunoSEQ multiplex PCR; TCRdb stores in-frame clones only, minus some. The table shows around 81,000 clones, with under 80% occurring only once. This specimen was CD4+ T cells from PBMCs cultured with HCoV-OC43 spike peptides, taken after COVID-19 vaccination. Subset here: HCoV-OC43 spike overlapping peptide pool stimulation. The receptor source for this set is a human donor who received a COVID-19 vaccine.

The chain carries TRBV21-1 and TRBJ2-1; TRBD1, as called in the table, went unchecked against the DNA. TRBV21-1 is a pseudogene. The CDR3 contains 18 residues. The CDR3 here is CASSKASGTGRSYNEQFF. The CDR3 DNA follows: TGTGCCAGCAGCAAAGCCTCAGGGACAGGGCGGTCCTACAATGAGCAGTTCTTC.

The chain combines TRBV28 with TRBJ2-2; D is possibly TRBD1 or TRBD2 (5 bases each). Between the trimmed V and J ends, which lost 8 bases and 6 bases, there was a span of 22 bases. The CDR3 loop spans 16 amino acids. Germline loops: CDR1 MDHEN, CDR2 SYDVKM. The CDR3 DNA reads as TGTGCCAGCCTCCGGGGCGGCCTACCAATCCCCGGGGAGCTGTTTTTT. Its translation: CASLRGGLPIPGELFF.

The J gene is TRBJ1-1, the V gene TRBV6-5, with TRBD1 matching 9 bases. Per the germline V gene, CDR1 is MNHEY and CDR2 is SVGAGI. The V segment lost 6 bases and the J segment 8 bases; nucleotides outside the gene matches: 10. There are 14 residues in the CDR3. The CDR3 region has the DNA TGTGCCAGCAGACCCGGACAGGGGATTTTAGAAGCTTTCTTT. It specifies CASRPGQGILEAFF.

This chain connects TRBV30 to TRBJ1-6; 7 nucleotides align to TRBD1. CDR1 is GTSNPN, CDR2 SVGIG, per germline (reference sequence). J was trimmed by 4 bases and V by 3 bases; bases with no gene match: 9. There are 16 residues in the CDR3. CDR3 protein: CAWRPTGTAYNSPLHF. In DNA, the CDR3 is TGTGCCTGGAGACCAACCGGGACAGCTTATAATTCACCCCTCCACTTT.

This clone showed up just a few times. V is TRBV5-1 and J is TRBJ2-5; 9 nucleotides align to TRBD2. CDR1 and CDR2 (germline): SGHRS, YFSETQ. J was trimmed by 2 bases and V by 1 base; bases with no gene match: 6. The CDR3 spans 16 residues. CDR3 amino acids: CASSLQAGGLQETQYF. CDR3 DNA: TGCGCCAGCAGCTTGCAAGCGGGGGGTCTACAAGAGACCCAGTACTTC.

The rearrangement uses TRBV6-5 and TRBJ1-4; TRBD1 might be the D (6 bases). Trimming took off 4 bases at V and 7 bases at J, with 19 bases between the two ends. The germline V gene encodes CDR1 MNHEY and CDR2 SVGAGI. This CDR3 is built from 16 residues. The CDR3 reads CASSSIQGVRGEKLFF. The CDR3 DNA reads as TGTGCCAGCAGTTCCATACAGGGTGTAAGGGGTGAAAAACTGTTTTTT.

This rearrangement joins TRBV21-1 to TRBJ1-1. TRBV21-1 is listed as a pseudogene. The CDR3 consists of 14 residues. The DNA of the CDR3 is TGTGCCAGCAAAACCCACACGACGGGAACTGAAGCTTTCTTT. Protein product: CASKTHTTGTEAFF.

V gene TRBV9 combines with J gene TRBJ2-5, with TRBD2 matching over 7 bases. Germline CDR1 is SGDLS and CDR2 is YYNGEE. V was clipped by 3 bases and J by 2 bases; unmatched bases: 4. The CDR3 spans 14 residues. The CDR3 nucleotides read TGTGCCAGCAGCGGTGGGGGGGTACAAGAGACCCAGTACTTC. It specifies CASSGGGVQETQYF.

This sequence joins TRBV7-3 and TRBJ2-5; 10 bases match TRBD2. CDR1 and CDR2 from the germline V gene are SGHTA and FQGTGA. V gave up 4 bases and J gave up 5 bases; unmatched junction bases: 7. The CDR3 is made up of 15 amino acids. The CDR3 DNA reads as TGTGCCAGCAGCTCTAGCGGGGGACGATGGGAGACCCAGTACTTC. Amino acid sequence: CASSSSGGRWETQYF.